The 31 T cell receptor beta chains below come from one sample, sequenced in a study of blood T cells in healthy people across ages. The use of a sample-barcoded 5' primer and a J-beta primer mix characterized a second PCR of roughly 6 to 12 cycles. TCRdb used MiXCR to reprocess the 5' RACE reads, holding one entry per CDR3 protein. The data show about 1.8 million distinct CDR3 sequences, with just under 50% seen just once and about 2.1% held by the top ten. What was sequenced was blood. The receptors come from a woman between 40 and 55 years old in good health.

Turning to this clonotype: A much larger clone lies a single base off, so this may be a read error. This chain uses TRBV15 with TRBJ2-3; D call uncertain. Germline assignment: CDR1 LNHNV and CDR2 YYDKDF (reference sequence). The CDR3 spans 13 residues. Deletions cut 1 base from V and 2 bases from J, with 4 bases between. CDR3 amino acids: CATSRVDTDTQYF. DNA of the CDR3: TGTGCCACCAGCAGAGTAGACACAGATACGCAGTATTTT.

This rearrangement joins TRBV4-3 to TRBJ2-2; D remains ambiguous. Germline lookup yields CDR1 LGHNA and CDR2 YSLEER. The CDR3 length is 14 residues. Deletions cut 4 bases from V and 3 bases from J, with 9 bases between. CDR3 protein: CASSLRSDTGELFF. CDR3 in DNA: TGCGCCAGCAGCCTCAGGTCGGACACCGGGGAGCTGTTTTTT.

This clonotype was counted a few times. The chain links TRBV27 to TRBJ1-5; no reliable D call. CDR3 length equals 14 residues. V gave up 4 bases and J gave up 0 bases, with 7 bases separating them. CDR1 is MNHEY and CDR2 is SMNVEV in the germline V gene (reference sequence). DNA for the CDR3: TGTGCCAGCAGTTCCTGGGATAGCAATCAGCCCCAGCATTTT. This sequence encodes CASSSWDSNQPQHF.

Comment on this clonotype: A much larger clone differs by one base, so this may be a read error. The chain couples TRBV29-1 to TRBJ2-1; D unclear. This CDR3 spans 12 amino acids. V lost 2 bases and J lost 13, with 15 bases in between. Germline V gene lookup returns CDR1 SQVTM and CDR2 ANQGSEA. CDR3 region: CSVEFSGETQFF. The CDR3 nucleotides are TGCAGCGTTGAATTCTCCGGAGAGACCCAGTTCTTC.

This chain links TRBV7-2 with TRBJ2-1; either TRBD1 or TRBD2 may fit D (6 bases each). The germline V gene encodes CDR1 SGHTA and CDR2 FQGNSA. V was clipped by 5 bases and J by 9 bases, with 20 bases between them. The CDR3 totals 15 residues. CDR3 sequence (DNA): TGTGCCAGCAGCCCTAGTGGGGGGCCTGCAGCTGAGCAGTTCTTC. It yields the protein CASSPSGGPAAEQFF.

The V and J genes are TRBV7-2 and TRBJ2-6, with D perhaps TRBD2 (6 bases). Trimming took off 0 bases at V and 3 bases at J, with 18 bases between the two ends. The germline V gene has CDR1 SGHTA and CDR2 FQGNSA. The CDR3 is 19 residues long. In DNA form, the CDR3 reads TGTGCCAGCAGCTTAGCGTTGGCAGGGAGGAAAGGTGGGGCCAACGTCCTGACTTTC. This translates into CASSLALAGRKGGANVLTF.

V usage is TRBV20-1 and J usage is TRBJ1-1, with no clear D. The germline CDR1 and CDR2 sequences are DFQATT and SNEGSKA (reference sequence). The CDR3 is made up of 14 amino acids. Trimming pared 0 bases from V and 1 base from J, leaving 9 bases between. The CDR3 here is CSARDWGGNTEAFF. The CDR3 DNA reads TGCAGTGCTAGAGATTGGGGAGGGAACACTGAAGCTTTCTTT.

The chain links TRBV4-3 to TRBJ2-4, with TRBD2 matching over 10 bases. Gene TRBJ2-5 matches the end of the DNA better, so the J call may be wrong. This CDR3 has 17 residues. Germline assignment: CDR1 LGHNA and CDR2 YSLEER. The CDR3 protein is CASSQEGSGGEEETQYF. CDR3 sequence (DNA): TGCGCCAGCAGCCAAGAAGGGAGCGGGGGGGAGGAAGAGACCCAGTACTTC.

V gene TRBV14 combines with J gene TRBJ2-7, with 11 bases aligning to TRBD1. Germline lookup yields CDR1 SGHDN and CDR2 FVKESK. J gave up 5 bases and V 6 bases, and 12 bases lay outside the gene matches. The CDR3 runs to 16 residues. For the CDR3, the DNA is TGTGCCAGCAGTCAGGGGATCAGGACAGGGGGCAACGAGCAGTACTTC. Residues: CASSQGIRTGGNEQYF.

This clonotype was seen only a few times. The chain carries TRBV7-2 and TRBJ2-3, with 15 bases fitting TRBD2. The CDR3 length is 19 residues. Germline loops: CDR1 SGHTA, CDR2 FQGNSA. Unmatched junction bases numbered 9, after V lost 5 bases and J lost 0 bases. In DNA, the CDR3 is TGTGCCAGCAGCCACTCCGGGACTAGCGGGGGGAGGAGCACAGATACGCAGTATTTT. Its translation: CASSHSGTSGGRSTDTQYF.

Here the CDR3 DNA reads TGTGCCAGCAGTGCCCCCGGCAGGGCCGACACTGAAGCTTTCTTT. As protein: CASSAPGRADTEAFF. V and J are TRBV12-3 or TRBV12-4 and TRBJ1-1; TRBD1 might be the D (5 bases). The CDR3 is 15 amino acids. V was trimmed by 5 bases and J by 3 bases, leaving 16 bases between them.

Written as DNA, the CDR3 is TGCGCCAGCAGCTTGAATGGTGGAGTACAGGATGAGCAGTACTTC. It translates to CASSLNGGVQDEQYF. The chain joins TRBV5-1 to TRBJ2-1; D may be TRBD1 (5 bases). The DNA end lines up better with TRBJ2-7; the J call may be wrong. Germline assignment: CDR1 SGHRS and CDR2 YFSETQ. The CDR3 totals 15 residues.

The CDR3 region has the DNA TGTGCCAGCAGTTTATCGGCGGGCAGGGGGGTGGCCACTGAAGCTTTCTTT. Its translation: CASSLSAGRGVATEAFF. V usage is TRBV27 and J usage is TRBJ1-1; 7 positions match TRBD1. After removal of 0 bases from V and 4 bases from J, the junction contained 11 bases not matched to a gene. Germline loops: CDR1 MNHEY, CDR2 SMNVEV (reference sequence). The CDR3 runs 17 residues.

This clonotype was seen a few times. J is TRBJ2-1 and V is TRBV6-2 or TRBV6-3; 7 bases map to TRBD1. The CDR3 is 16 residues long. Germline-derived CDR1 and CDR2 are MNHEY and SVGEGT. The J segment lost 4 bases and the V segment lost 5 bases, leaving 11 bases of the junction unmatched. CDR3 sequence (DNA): TGTGCCAGCAGTAACCGCGACAGGGCAGCATACAATGAGCAGTTCTTC. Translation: CASSNRDRAAYNEQFF.

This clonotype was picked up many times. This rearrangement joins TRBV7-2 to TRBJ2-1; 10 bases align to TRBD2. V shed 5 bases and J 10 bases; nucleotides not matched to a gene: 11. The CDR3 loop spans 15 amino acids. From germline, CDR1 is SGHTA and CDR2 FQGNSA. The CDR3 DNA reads TGTGCCAGCAGCGGAAAAGCGGGGGGGCACGGCGAGCAGTTCTTC. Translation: CASSGKAGGHGEQFF.

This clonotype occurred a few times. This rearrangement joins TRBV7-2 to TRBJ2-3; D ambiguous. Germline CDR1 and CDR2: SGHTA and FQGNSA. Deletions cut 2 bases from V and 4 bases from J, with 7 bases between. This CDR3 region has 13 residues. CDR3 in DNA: TGTGCCAGCAGCTTAAGGGATTCAGATACGCAGTATTTT. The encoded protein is CASSLRDSDTQYF.

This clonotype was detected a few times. The CDR3 coding sequence is TGTGCCAGCAGACCCGGGACAGGGCTGGTGGATACGCAGTATTTT. It specifies CASRPGTGLVDTQYF. The chain employs TRBV7-2 and TRBJ2-3; 9 nucleotides agree with TRBD1. The V gene's germline CDR1 is SGHTA and CDR2 FQGNSA. Trimming at V came to 6 bases and at J to 6 bases, leaving 10 bases not matched to a gene. This CDR3 contains 15 residues.

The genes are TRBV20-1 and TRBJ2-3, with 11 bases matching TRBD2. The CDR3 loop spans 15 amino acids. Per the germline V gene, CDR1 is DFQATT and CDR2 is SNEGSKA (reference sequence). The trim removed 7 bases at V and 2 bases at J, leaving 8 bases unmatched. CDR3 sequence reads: CSDQTSGDYTDTQYF. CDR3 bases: TGCAGTGATCAGACTAGCGGGGACTACACAGATACGCAGTATTTT.

The CDR3 DNA reads TGTGCCAGCAGCTCGGCGGGGGGACGGGAAACCTACGAGCAGTACTTC. Residues: CASSSAGGRETYEQYF. The rearrangement links TRBV7-9 to TRBJ2-7, with 8 positions matching TRBD2. Germline CDR1 reads SEHNR; CDR2 reads FQNEAQ (reference sequence). J was trimmed by 2 bases and V by 4 bases; bases with no gene match: 10. CDR3 size: 16 residues.

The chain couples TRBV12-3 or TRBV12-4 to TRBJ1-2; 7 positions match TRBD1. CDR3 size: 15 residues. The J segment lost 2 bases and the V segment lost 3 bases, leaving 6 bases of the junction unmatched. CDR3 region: CASSFSRQGNYGYTF. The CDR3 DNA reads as TGTGCCAGCAGTTTTTCGAGACAGGGAAACTATGGCTACACCTTC.

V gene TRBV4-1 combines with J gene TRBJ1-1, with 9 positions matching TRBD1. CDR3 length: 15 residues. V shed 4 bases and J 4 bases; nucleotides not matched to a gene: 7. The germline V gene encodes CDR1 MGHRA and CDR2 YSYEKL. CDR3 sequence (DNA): TGCGCCAGCAGCCTTCCCATGACAGGGGGCACTGAAGCTTTCTTT. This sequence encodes CASSLPMTGGTEAFF.

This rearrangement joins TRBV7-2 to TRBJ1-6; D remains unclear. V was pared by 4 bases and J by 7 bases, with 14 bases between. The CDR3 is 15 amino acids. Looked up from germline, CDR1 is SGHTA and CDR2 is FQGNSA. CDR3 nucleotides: TGTGCCAGCAGCTATGGGGATTTGTACAATTCACCCCTCCACTTT. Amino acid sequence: CASSYGDLYNSPLHF.

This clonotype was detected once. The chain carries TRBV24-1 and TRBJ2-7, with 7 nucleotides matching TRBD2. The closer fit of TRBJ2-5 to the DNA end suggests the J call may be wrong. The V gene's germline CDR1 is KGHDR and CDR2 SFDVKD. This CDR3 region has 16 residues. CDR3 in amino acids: CATSDSAGDRPGTQYF. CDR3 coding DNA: TGTGCCACCAGTGATTCGGCGGGGGATCGCCCAGGGACCCAGTACTTC.

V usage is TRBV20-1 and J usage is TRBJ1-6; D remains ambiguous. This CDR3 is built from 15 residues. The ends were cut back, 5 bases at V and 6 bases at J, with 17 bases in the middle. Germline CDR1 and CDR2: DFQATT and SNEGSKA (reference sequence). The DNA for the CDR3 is TGCAGTGCTCAGTTCCGGGTCGATGCTAATTCACCCCTCCACTTT. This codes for CSAQFRVDANSPLHF.

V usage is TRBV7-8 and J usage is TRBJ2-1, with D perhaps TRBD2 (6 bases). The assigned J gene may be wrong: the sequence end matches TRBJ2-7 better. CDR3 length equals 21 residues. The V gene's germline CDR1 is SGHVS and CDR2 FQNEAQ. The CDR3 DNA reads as TGTGCCAGCAGCTTAGGATTCAGCGGGTCAGGTTCACTAAGCTCCTACAATGAGCAGTACTTC. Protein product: CASSLGFSGSGSLSSYNEQYF.

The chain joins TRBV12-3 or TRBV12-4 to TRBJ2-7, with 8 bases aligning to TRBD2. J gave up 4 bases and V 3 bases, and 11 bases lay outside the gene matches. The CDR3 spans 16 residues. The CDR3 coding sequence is TGTGCCAGCAGTTTTAGCGGGGAACCCATGAGGTACGAGCAGTACTTC. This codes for CASSFSGEPMRYEQYF.

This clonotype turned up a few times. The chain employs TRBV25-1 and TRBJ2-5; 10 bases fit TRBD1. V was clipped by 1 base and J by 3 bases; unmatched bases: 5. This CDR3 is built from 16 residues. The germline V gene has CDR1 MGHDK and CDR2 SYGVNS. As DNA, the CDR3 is TGTGCCAGCAGTGAATGGGGGGGGACAGGGGAAGAGACCCAGTACTTC. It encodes CASSEWGGTGEETQYF.

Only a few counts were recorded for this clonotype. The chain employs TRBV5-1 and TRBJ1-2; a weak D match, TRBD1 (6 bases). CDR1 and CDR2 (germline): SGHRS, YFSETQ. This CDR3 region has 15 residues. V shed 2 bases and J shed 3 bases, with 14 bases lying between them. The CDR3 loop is CASSLTGTNYYGYTF. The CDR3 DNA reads TGCGCCAGCAGCTTAACCGGGACAAACTACTATGGCTACACCTTC.

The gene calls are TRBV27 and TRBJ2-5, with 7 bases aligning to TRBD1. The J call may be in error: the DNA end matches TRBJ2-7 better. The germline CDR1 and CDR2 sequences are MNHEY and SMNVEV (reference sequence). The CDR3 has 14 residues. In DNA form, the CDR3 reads TGTGCCAGCAGTTTTCAACAGGGGTCGGGCGAGCAGTACTTC. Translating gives CASSFQQGSGEQYF.

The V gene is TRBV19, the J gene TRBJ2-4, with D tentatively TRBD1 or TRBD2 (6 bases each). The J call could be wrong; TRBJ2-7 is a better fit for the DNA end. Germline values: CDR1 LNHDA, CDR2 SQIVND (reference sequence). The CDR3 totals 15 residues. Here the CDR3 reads CASSWGARKTYEQYF. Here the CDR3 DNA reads TGTGCCAGTAGTTGGGGGGCGCGAAAGACCTACGAGCAGTACTTC.

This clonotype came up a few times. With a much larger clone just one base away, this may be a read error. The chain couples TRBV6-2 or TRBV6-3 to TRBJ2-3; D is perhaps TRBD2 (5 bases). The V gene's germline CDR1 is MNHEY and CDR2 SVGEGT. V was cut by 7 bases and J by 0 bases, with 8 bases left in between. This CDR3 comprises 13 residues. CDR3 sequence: CASNPGSTDTQYF. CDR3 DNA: TGTGCCAGCAACCCGGGGAGCACAGATACGCAGTATTTT.